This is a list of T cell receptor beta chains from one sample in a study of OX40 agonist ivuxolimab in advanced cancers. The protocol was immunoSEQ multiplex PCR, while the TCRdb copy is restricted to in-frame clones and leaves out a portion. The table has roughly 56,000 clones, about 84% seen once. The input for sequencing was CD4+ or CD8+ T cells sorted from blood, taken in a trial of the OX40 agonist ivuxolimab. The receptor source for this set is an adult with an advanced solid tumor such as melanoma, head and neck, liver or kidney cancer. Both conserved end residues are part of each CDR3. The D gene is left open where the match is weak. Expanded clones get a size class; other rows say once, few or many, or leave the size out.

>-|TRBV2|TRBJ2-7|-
TGTGCCAGCAATTATGATCCCTACGAGCAGTACTTC
CASNYDPYEQYF
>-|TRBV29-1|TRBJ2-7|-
TGCAGCGTTGAACAAGGACCAGGGCCCTTCGAGCAGTACTTC
CSVEQGPGPFEQYF
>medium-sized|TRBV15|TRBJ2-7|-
TGTGCCACCAGCGGACGGCAGGAGCCCATCTACGAGCAGTACTTC
CATSGRQEPIYEQYF
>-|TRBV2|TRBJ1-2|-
TGTGCCAGCAGTGAGACTGGGGATATCGGCTATGGCTACACCTTC
CASSETGDIGYGYTF
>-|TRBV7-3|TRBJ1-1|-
TGTGCCAGCAGCTTAAGGTCTCTAGGGACTGAAGCTTTCTTT
CASSLRSLGTEAFF
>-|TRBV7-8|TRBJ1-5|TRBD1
TGTGCCAGCAGCCTCGGACAGGGAGGAAGTCAGCCCCAGCATTTT
CASSLGQGGSQPQHF
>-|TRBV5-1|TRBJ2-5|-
TGCGCCAGCAGCTTGGGCAACTTACAAGAGACCCAGTACTTC
CASSLGNLQETQYF
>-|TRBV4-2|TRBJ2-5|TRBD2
TGTGCCAGCAGCCCCCGGGAGGGAGAGACCCAGTACTTC
CASSPREGETQYF
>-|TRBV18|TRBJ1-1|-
TGTGCCAGCTCACGTCAAACTGAAGCTTTCTTT
CASSRQTEAFF
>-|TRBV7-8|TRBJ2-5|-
TGTGCCAGCAGCTCCCGTCCCTATGGGGAGACCCAGTACTTC
CASSSRPYGETQYF